One sample yielded the 5 T cell receptor beta chains listed below, sequenced in a study of Graves' ophthalmopathy and Graves' hyperthyroidism. Amplification targeted the TCR beta CDR3 regions, with RNA transcripts as the source material. Second-round multiplex PCR came after a first-round RT-PCR that employed HTBI primers. TCRdb processed the multiplex PCR reads anew with MiXCR; each CDR3 protein has one entry. This sample has over a million distinct CDR3 sequences, with 36% found just once. Sequencing input: peripheral blood or thyroid tissue (not recorded which). The source of these receptors is an adult man with Graves' hyperthyroidism.

The table lists this clonotype with many counts. The chain combines TRBV20-1 with TRBJ2-7; unclear D gene. Germline values: CDR1 DFQATT, CDR2 SNEGSKA (reference sequence). CDR3 size: 14 residues. The ends were cut back, 6 bases at V and 2 bases at J, with 17 bases in the middle. The CDR3 is CSAPSQVAAYEQYF. Written as DNA, the CDR3 is TGCAGTGCGCCCTCGCAGGTGGCGGCCTACGAGCAGTACTTC.

Turning to this clonotype: A read error is likely, as this CDR3 ends without the conserved phenylalanine or tryptophan. The chain joins TRBV7-8 to TRBJ2-2, with 13 bases fitting TRBD2. The CDR3 sequence is 15 residues long. The J segment lost 8 bases and the V segment lost 7 bases, leaving 7 bases of the junction unmatched. The germline V gene encodes CDR1 SGHVS and CDR2 FQNEAQ. The CDR3 bases are TGTGCCAGCACCTGGACTAGCGGGAGTGCTGGGGAGCTGTTTCTT. It translates to CASTWTSGSAGELFL.

This clonotype was counted at least ten times. The chain has TRBV12-3 or TRBV12-4 and TRBJ1-5; D not resolved. V shed 6 bases and J shed 4 bases, with 13 bases lying between them. CDR3 length: 14 residues. As DNA, the CDR3 is TGTGCCAGCAGCGGCGGTATGGGGAATCAGCCCCAGCATTTT. It yields the protein CASSGGMGNQPQHF.

This clonotype was seen repeatedly, ten times or more. The chain combines TRBV11-3 with TRBJ2-2; the D gene could be TRBD1 or TRBD2 (6 bases each). V was pared by 1 base and J by 0 bases, with 15 bases between. This CDR3 has 18 amino acids. Germline CDR1 and CDR2: SGHNT and YENEEA. CDR3 sequence: CASSLGWRRGANTGELFF. CDR3 sequence (DNA): TGTGCCAGCAGCTTAGGGTGGCGGAGGGGGGCGAACACCGGGGAGCTGTTTTTT.

This clonotype was picked up many times. The chain couples TRBV7-2 to TRBJ2-6; perhaps TRBD2 as D (6 bases). V was pared by 5 bases and J by 1 base, with 15 bases between. Germline V gene data show CDR1 as SGHTA and CDR2 as FQGNSA. CDR3 size: 17 residues. The CDR3: CASSRSGGMSGANVLTF. The CDR3 coding sequence is TGTGCCAGCAGCCGGAGTGGCGGGATGTCTGGGGCCAACGTCCTGACTTTC.